These T cell receptor beta chains were read from a single sample in a study of shared clonotypes between healthy human individuals. Repertoires were generated with immunoSEQ multiplex PCR, while TCRdb's copy carries only in-frame clones and drops some. The table includes 2 million to 2.5 million clones, more than 85% detected once. Specimen: naive CD4+ T cells from PBMCs. All receptors come from a man younger than 35 in good health. Some clones in this sample may be carry-over from other donors' samples. The CDR3 runs from the conserved cysteine through the conserved F or W. Each record gives: V gene, J gene, D gene, clone size, CDR3 DNA, CDR3 protein. D genes are given only for firm matches. Rows may omit the clone size; those that give it use once, few, many or a size class.

v_call: TRBV7-2; j_call: TRBJ2-1; d_call: -; clone_size: -; cdr3_nt: TGTGCCAGCAGATCTATTCGGATTGAATTTCAGTTCTTC; cdr3_aa: CASRSIRIEFQFF
v_call: TRBV10-3; j_call: TRBJ2-7; d_call: TRBD1; clone_size: -; cdr3_nt: TGTGCCATCAGTGACCGGACAGGTTACTACGAGCAGTACTTC; cdr3_aa: CAISDRTGYYEQYF
v_call: TRBV11-2; j_call: TRBJ1-4; d_call: TRBD1; clone_size: -; cdr3_nt: TGTGCCAGCAGCCTTGACAGGGGGAGTGAAAAACTGTTTTTT; cdr3_aa: CASSLDRGSEKLFF
v_call: TRBV10-3; j_call: TRBJ2-3; d_call: -; clone_size: -; cdr3_nt: TGTGCCATCAGAGAACCGGGCTCCCATCCAGATACGCAGTATTTT; cdr3_aa: CAIREPGSHPDTQYF
v_call: TRBV5-1; j_call: TRBJ2-1; d_call: -; clone_size: -; cdr3_nt: TGCGCCAGCAGCTTGGGACAGGTTTACAATGAGCAGTTCTTC; cdr3_aa: CASSLGQVYNEQFF
v_call: TRBV27; j_call: TRBJ1-4; d_call: -; clone_size: -; cdr3_nt: TGTGCCAGCAGGACCTCTATGAATGAAAAACTGTTTTTT; cdr3_aa: CASRTSMNEKLFF
v_call: TRBV6-1; j_call: TRBJ1-5; d_call: -; clone_size: few; cdr3_nt: TGTGCCAGCATCGCAGTCAACAATCAGCCCCAGCATTTT; cdr3_aa: CASIAVNNQPQHF
v_call: TRBV27; j_call: TRBJ2-7; d_call: -; clone_size: -; cdr3_nt: TGTGCCAGCAGTTTACAGACGGGCTACGAGCAGTACTTC; cdr3_aa: CASSLQTGYEQYF
v_call: TRBV28; j_call: TRBJ2-7; d_call: -; clone_size: -; cdr3_nt: TGTGCCAGCAACGCTTTCGGGGCCCCAAACTACGAGCAGTACTTC; cdr3_aa: CASNAFGAPNYEQYF
v_call: TRBV27; j_call: TRBJ2-1; d_call: -; clone_size: -; cdr3_nt: TGTGCCAGCAGTTTAGTGGGGGGCAGGCGTTACAATGAGCAGTTCTTC; cdr3_aa: CASSLVGGRRYNEQFF
v_call: TRBV11-3; j_call: TRBJ2-7; d_call: TRBD1; clone_size: -; cdr3_nt: TGTGCCAGCAGCCGGGACAGGGCTAGTGAGCAGTACTTC; cdr3_aa: CASSRDRASEQYF
v_call: TRBV5-4; j_call: TRBJ2-1; d_call: TRBD2; clone_size: once; cdr3_nt: TGTGCCAGCAGCCCGGCGGGGCTAGCGGATAGCTCCTACAATGAGCAGTTCTTC; cdr3_aa: CASSPAGLADSSYNEQFF
v_call: TRBV6-1; j_call: TRBJ1-1; d_call: -; clone_size: -; cdr3_nt: TGTGCCAGCAGTACAGGTTCGAACGCTGAAGCTTTCTTT; cdr3_aa: CASSTGSNAEAFF
v_call: TRBV16; j_call: TRBJ1-5; d_call: -; clone_size: -; cdr3_nt: TGTGCCAGCAGCCACTCGGGCCAGGGAAGCAATCAGCCCCAGCATTTT; cdr3_aa: CASSHSGQGSNQPQHF
v_call: TRBV5-1; j_call: TRBJ2-4; d_call: TRBD1; clone_size: -; cdr3_nt: TGCGCCAGCAGCAGCACAGGGGGCGACGGCAAAAACATTCAGTACTTC; cdr3_aa: CASSSTGGDGKNIQYF
v_call: TRBV5-1; j_call: TRBJ2-1; d_call: -; clone_size: -; cdr3_nt: TGCGCCAGCAGCTTGGTTCAGGGCAATGAGCAGTTCTTC; cdr3_aa: CASSLVQGNEQFF
v_call: TRBV6-6; j_call: TRBJ1-4; d_call: TRBD1; clone_size: -; cdr3_nt: TGTGCCAGCAGATCAAAGGGACAGGGGGGAAAACTGTTTTTT; cdr3_aa: CASRSKGQGGKLFF
v_call: TRBV10-3; j_call: TRBJ2-1; d_call: -; clone_size: -; cdr3_nt: TGTGCCATCAGTGAGTCGACATTTGAGCAGTTCTTC; cdr3_aa: CAISESTFEQFF
v_call: TRBV4-1; j_call: TRBJ2-1; d_call: TRBD2; clone_size: -; cdr3_nt: TGCGCCAGCAGCCAAGGCCCCCGGACTAGCGGGAGCACCAATGAGCAGTTCTTC; cdr3_aa: CASSQGPRTSGSTNEQFF
v_call: TRBV6-6; j_call: TRBJ1-5; d_call: -; clone_size: -; cdr3_nt: TGTGCCAGCAGTTACGGGCAAATAAATCAGCCCCAGCATTTT; cdr3_aa: CASSYGQINQPQHF
v_call: TRBV30; j_call: TRBJ1-4; d_call: -; clone_size: -; cdr3_nt: TGTGCCTGGAAGGGGGGCGTGGGTGAAAAACTGTTTTTT; cdr3_aa: CAWKGGVGEKLFF
v_call: TRBV10-1; j_call: TRBJ2-2; d_call: -; clone_size: -; cdr3_nt: TGCGCCAGCAGTGAGGCAGGGGCGAAGGCCGGGGAGCTGTTTTTT; cdr3_aa: CASSEAGAKAGELFF
v_call: TRBV2; j_call: TRBJ2-5; d_call: -; clone_size: -; cdr3_nt: TGTGCCAGCAGTGAAGCGGGGACCTTAATTGAGACCCAGTACTTC; cdr3_aa: CASSEAGTLIETQYF
v_call: TRBV14; j_call: TRBJ1-5; d_call: -; clone_size: -; cdr3_nt: TGTGCCAGCAGCCGGAGGCAGCAAACGCATCAGCCCCAGCATTTT; cdr3_aa: CASSRRQQTHQPQHF
v_call: TRBV29-1; j_call: TRBJ2-3; d_call: -; clone_size: -; cdr3_nt: TGCAGCGTTGACAGGGGGTATTTT; cdr3_aa: CSVDRGYF
v_call: TRBV2; j_call: TRBJ2-3; d_call: TRBD1; clone_size: -; cdr3_nt: TGTGCCAGCAGGTTACAGGGGGTAACAGATACGCAGTATTTT; cdr3_aa: CASRLQGVTDTQYF
v_call: TRBV9; j_call: TRBJ2-3; d_call: TRBD1; clone_size: -; cdr3_nt: TGTGCCAGCAGCGTAGCCGGACAGGGGCCCACAGATACGCAGTATTTT; cdr3_aa: CASSVAGQGPTDTQYF
v_call: TRBV4-1; j_call: TRBJ2-4; d_call: TRBD1; clone_size: -; cdr3_nt: TGCGCCAGCAGCCAATTGCCAGGGGGCCTTATAGCCAAAAACATTCAGTACTTC; cdr3_aa: CASSQLPGGLIAKNIQYF